The clone carrying this TCR beta chain came up a few times. The CDR3 covers 15 residues. V lost 5 bases and J 0 bases, leaving 13 bases between the germline ends. In germline, CDR1 is LNHDA, CDR2 SQIVND (reference sequence). The data derive from a study of cytotoxic CD8 clonotypes in ibrutinib-treated CLL. Generated by immunoSEQ multiplex PCR, the TCRdb table keeps only in-frame clones and is missing some. Among about 270,000 clones, 65% to 85% were seen once, and the ten largest hold about 6%. This receptor was taken from a human donor with chronic lymphocytic leukemia. The rearrangement links TRBV19 to TRBJ2-5, with D uncertain. Sample: PBMCs, taken at disease progression, from a patient treated with ibrutinib. The CDR3 DNA reads TGTGCCAGTAGTGGTTTAGCCCGGTACCAAGAGACCCAGTACTTC. This codes for CASSGLARYQETQYF. The full variable domain, rest sourced from reference TRBV19 and TRBJ2-5, is DGGITQSPKYLFRKEGQNVTLSCEQNLNHDAMYWYRQDPGQGLRLIYYSQIVNDFQKGDIAEGYSVSREKKESFPLTVTSAQKNPTAFYLCASSGLARYQETQYFGPGTRLLVL.